These 17 T cell receptor beta chains originate from one sample sequenced in a study of CD8+CD57+ T cells in acquired aplastic anemia. Only patients with CD8+CD57+ cell expansion on flow cytometry were chosen for sequencing. It was genomic DNA that served as the template for profiling TCR beta VDJ and CDR3. TCRdb reprocessed the reads via MiXCR and lists one record per CDR3 protein. The sample consists of 120,000 or so distinct CDR3 sequences, roughly 40% of them appearing once. Specimen: sorted CD4+, CD8+, or CD8+CD57+ T cells (not recorded which) from PBMCs. These receptors all stem from a human donor with aplastic anemia.

The CDR3 region has the DNA TGTGCCATCAGTGAGAACAGGGACAGCTATGGCTACACCTTC. Residues: CAISENRDSYGYTF. The chain has TRBV10-3 and TRBJ1-2; TRBD1 matches 7 bases. The V gene's germline CDR1 is ENHRY and CDR2 SYGVKD. The CDR3 is made up of 14 amino acids. J lost 4 bases, V lost 2 bases, and 4 bases had no gene match.

This clonotype was picked up many times. The J gene is TRBJ2-3, the V gene TRBV6-5; D unclear. Germline-derived CDR1 and CDR2 are MNHEY and SVGAGI. This CDR3 region has 12 residues. Deletions cut 2 bases from V and 3 bases from J, with 3 bases between. The CDR3 DNA reads TGTGCCAGCAGTTACCAAACAGATACGCAGTATTTT. Translating it yields CASSYQTDTQYF.

This clonotype has a count of ten or more. V and J are TRBV9 and TRBJ2-5; 8 nucleotides match TRBD2. CDR3 length: 15 residues. Germline V gene lookup returns CDR1 SGDLS and CDR2 YYNGEE. With V trimmed by 2 bases and J by 4 bases, 7 bases remained unmatched. The CDR3 spells CASSVGGASGETQYF. The DNA of the CDR3 is TGTGCCAGCAGCGTCGGGGGGGCTAGCGGAGAGACCCAGTACTTC.

This clonotype has a count of ten or more. V is TRBV7-8 and J is TRBJ1-1; TRBD1 matches at 8 bases. V dropped 5 bases and J dropped 0; count of bases not matched to a gene: 2. Germline V gives CDR1 SGHVS, CDR2 FQNEAQ. The CDR3 sequence is 14 residues long. The DNA of the CDR3 is TGTGCCAGCAGCCTGGACAGGGTGAACACTGAAGCTTTCTTT. Translation: CASSLDRVNTEAFF.

The chain employs TRBV25-1 and TRBJ1-1; weak D call: TRBD1 (6 bases). The CDR3 runs 16 residues. Germline assignment: CDR1 MGHDK and CDR2 SYGVNS. V lost 0 bases to trimming and J lost 1 base, with 12 bases between them. The CDR3: CASSEYGRGQNTEAFF. As DNA, the CDR3 is TGTGCCAGCAGTGAATACGGCAGGGGCCAGAACACTGAAGCTTTCTTT.

The V and J genes are TRBV25-1 and TRBJ2-2; D is perhaps TRBD2 (5 bases). Germline-derived CDR1 and CDR2 are MGHDK and SYGVNS. V gave up 8 bases and J gave up 1 base, with 26 bases separating them. This CDR3 contains 19 residues. The CDR3 loop reads CASPNSAQRTRGNTGELFF. The CDR3 nucleotides read TGTGCCAGCCCGAATAGCGCTCAACGAACTCGGGGGAACACCGGGGAGCTGTTTTTT.

In its sample, this clonotype was seen many times. V usage is TRBV19 and J usage is TRBJ1-2; D might be TRBD1 (5 bases). CDR1 and CDR2 (germline): LNHDA, SQIVND (reference sequence). V was shortened by 1 base and J by 2 bases, with 11 bases between the two germline ends. CDR3 size: 15 residues. This CDR3 reads CASSIGPRGNYGYTF. The CDR3 DNA follows: TGTGCCAGTAGTATAGGGCCCCGGGGGAACTATGGCTACACCTTC.

There are many counts of this clonotype. The chain has TRBV12-5 and TRBJ2-7; D uncertain. CDR1 LGHNT and CDR2 FRNRAP come from the germline V gene. This CDR3 contains 11 residues. V dropped 1 base and J dropped 4 bases, with 2 bases sitting between them. The chain's CDR3 is CASGLGYEQYV. DNA for the CDR3: TGTGCTAGTGGTTTGGGATACGAGCAGTACGTC.

The sample holds many counts of this clonotype. One end of the junction varies from germline; a read error may be responsible. CDR3: CASRERSAANGKLFF. Written as DNA, the CDR3 is TGTGCCAGCAGGGAGAGATCCGCGGCAAATGGAAAACTGTTTTTT. The chain uses TRBV6-1 and TRBJ1-4; unclear D gene. Germline CDR1 MNHNS, CDR2 SASEGT. The CDR3 runs 15 residues.

The chain employs TRBV2 and TRBJ1-1; 11 positions agree with TRBD1. Germline V gene lookup returns CDR1 SNHLY and CDR2 FYNNEI. This CDR3 has 15 residues. Losses at the gene ends were 6 bases for V and 6 bases for J; bases not matched to a gene: 9. In DNA, the CDR3 is TGTGCCAGCAGGATTCGGACAGGGGGCTCGGCTGAAGCTTTCTTT. Translated: CASRIRTGGSAEAFF.

The chain links TRBV6-2 or TRBV6-3 to TRBJ2-1, with TRBD2 as a possible D gene (5 bases). CDR3 length: 13 amino acids. Per the germline V gene, CDR1 is MNHEY and CDR2 is SVGEGT. V was pared by 4 bases and J by 9 bases, with 13 bases between. CDR3 residues: CASSFPNSGEQFF. The CDR3 nucleotides read TGTGCCAGCAGTTTTCCTAACAGCGGTGAGCAGTTCTTC.

At least ten counts were recorded for this clonotype. The chain links TRBV11-3 to TRBJ2-1, with D uncertain. Germline V gene lookup returns CDR1 SGHNT and CDR2 YENEEA. The CDR3 has 13 amino acids. The V gene lost 2 bases and the J gene lost 3 bases, with 5 bases spanning the gap. This chain's CDR3 is CASSLTHYNEQFF. DNA for the CDR3: TGTGCCAGCAGCTTAACACACTACAATGAGCAGTTCTTC.

The table lists this clonotype with a count of one. V is TRBV15 and J is TRBJ1-2; D is unclear. This CDR3 spans 14 amino acids. V was trimmed by 3 bases and J by 4 bases, leaving 12 bases between them. CDR1 and CDR2 (germline): LNHNV, YYDKDF (reference sequence). As DNA, the CDR3 is TGTGCCACCAGCAGGGATCGGCGCAGCTATGGCTACACCTTC. Translated, it gives CATSRDRRSYGYTF.

Details on this clonotype: A much larger clone is a single base away; this may be a read error. V usage is TRBV10-3 and J usage is TRBJ1-2; D uncertain. Germline CDR1 reads ENHRY; CDR2 reads SYGVKD. Trimming cost V 3 bases and J 8 bases, with 19 bases left between them. The CDR3 length is 15 residues. The CDR3 is CAISESGLAKGGYTF. The DNA of the CDR3 is TGTGCCATCAGTGAAAGTGGGCTGGCTAAAGGCGGCTACACCTTC.

The CDR3 coding sequence is TGTGCCAGCAGTGGGGGACTAGCGTGGGGGGCCGGGAATGAGCAGTTCTTC. It encodes CASSGGLAWGAGNEQFF. This chain uses TRBV25-1 with TRBJ2-1; TRBD2 matches 10 bases. J lost 7 bases, V lost 4 bases, and 13 bases had no gene match. In germline, CDR1 is MGHDK, CDR2 SYGVNS. The CDR3 is 17 amino acids.

By sample share, this clonotype is medium-sized. This sequence joins TRBV29-1 and TRBJ2-3; TRBD2 is a possible D gene (6 bases). Trimming cost V 2 bases and J 4 bases, with 7 bases left between them. Per the germline V gene, CDR1 is SQVTM and CDR2 is ANQGSEA. The CDR3 extends over 12 amino acids. CDR3 in amino acids: CSVESGADTQYF. The CDR3 region has the DNA TGCAGCGTTGAATCGGGGGCAGATACGCAGTATTTT.

This clonotype was picked up many times. The V and J genes are TRBV11-3 and TRBJ2-7; D call uncertain. The CDR3 has 13 amino acids. The V gene lost 5 bases and the J gene lost 4 bases, with 12 bases spanning the gap. The germline gives CDR1 SGHNT, CDR2 YENEEA. CDR3 bases: TGTGCCAGCAGCCATGCTGATACTTACGAGCAGTACTTC. It yields the protein CASSHADTYEQYF.